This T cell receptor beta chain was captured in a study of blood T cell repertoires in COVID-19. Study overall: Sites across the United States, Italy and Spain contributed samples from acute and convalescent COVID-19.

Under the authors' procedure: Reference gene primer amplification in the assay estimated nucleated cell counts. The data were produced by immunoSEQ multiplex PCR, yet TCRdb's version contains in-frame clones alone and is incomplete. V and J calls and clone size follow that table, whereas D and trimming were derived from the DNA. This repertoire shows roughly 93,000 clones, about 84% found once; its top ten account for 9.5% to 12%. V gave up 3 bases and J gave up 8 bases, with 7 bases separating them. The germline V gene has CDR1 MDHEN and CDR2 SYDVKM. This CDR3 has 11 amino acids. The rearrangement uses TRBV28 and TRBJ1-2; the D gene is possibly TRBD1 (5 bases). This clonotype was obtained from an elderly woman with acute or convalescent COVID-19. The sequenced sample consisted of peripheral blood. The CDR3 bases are TGTGCCAGCAGTTTTAAGGGGGGCTACACCTTC. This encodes CASSFKGGYTF.